This entry features one T cell receptor beta chain sequence. Its specificity is unknown. The length of the CDR3 is 18 residues. Germline V gene data show CDR1 as LGHNA and CDR2 as YSLEER. V dropped 1 base and J dropped 5 bases, with 23 bases sitting between them. This sample is drawn from a study of cytomegalovirus exposure and HLA in healthy donors. General study findings and limits: CMV serostatus was the sole immune exposure information available. Presence/absence analyses assumed roughly uniform sequencing depth across donors, which may not hold. Later on, a genetic analysis was performed. It linked a missense variant in DCLRE1C with V- and J-gene trimming of TCR beta.

With 60 Vbeta and 13 Jbeta primers, the PCR was carried out. Sequenced by immunoSEQ multiplex PCR; TCRdb stores in-frame clones only, minus some. Among some 120,000 clones listed, less than 80% were seen once. The clonotype originates from a man aged 25-45 years in good health and CMV-seronegative. The chain recombines TRBV4-3 with TRBJ1-2, with a weak D call TRBD1 (5 bases). Input material: PBMCs. The CDR3, as DNA: TGCGCCAGCAGCCAAGCGCCCGTTGGTGGGGCCGACGTGTATGGCTACACCTTC. Translation gives CASSQAPVGGADVYGYTF.